This TCR beta chain was sequenced for a study of blood T cell repertoires in COVID-19. In the study overall: The United States, Italy and Spain supplied acute and convalescent COVID-19 samples. T cells, B-cell-depleted T cells, or PBMCs supplied cDNA or gDNA.

The CDR3 totals 14 residues. The germline V and J ends were trimmed by 4 bases and 1 base, with 10 bases remaining between them. In germline, CDR1 is SNHLY, CDR2 FYNNEI. The assay was immunoSEQ multiplex PCR, and TCRdb's table has in-frame clones only and misses some. The table records tens of thousands of clones, over 65% of them present only once. Sequencing was carried out using peripheral blood. The sequence was collected from a woman between 65 and 79 years old with acute or convalescent COVID-19. The gene calls are TRBV2 and TRBJ1-1; weak D call: TRBD1 (6 bases). For the CDR3, the DNA is TGTGCCAGCAGTGTGTTCAGGGGGAACACTGAAGCTTTCTTT. Encoded protein: CASSVFRGNTEAFF.